This T cell receptor beta chain derives from a study of cytomegalovirus exposure and HLA in healthy donors. Trimming removed 5 bases from V and 7 bases from J; junction bases left unmatched: 9. Per the germline V gene, CDR1 is SGHTA and CDR2 is FQGNSA. CDR3 length: 14 residues. PCR involved 60 Vbeta and 13 Jbeta primers. The data were produced by immunoSEQ multiplex PCR, yet TCRdb's version contains in-frame clones alone and is incomplete. The sample includes roughly 150,000 clones, over 75% seen only once; the top ten take around 5.4%. The receptor's source is a man aged 25 to 45 in good health and CMV-seropositive. This chain joins TRBV7-2 and TRBJ2-3, with 7 positions matching TRBD2. Source material: PBMCs. CDR3: CASSRIPGGNTQYF. DNA of the CDR3: TGTGCCAGCAGCCGCATACCGGGGGGAAATACGCAGTATTTT.